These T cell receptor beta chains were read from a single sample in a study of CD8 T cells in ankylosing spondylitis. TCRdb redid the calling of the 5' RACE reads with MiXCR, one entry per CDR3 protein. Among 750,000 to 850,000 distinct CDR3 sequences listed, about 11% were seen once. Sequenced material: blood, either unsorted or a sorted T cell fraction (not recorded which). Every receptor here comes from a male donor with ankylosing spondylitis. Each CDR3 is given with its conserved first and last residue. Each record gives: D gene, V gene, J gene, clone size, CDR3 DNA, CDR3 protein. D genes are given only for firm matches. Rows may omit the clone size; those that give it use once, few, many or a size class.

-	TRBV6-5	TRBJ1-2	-	TGTGCCAGCAGTTACTCCCGTTACGGACGGAGTACGAACTATGGCTACACCTTC	CASSYSRYGRSTNYGYTF
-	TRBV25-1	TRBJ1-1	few	TGTGCCAGCAGTGAGGCAGGGTTCATGAACACTGAAGCTTTCTTT	CASSEAGFMNTEAFF
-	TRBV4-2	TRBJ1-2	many	TGTGCCAGCAGCCAAGTCCGGGCCGAGTATGGCTACACCTTC	CASSQVRAEYGYTF
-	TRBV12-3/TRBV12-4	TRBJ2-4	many	TGTGCCAGCAGTGCAGGGACACCGGGGGTGGACATTCAGTACTTC	CASSAGTPGVDIQYF
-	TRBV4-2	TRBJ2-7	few	TGTGCCAGCAGCCAAGTCTCCCGGAGCTCCTACGAGCAGTACTTC	CASSQVSRSSYEQYF
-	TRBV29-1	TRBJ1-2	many	TGCAGCGCCCGACCTGGGGACTATGGCTACACCTTC	CSARPGDYGYTF
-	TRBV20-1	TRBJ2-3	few	TGCAGTGCTATCCCATACCAGAGAAGCGGAACAGATACGCAGTATTTT	CSAIPYQRSGTDTQYF
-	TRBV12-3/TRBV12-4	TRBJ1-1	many	TGTGCCAGCACCAGGGACGGGGGTACTGAAGCTTTCTTT	CASTRDGGTEAFF
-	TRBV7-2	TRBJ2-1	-	TGTGCCAGCAGCCCCGCCAGGGGCTACAATGAGCAGTTCTTC	CASSPARGYNEQFF
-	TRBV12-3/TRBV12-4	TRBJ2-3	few	TGTGCCAGCAGCATAGCGACAGATACGCAGTATTTT	CASSIATDTQYF
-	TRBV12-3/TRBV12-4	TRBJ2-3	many	TGTGCCAGCAGTTCCTGGACTCAAACCACAGATACGCAGTATTTT	CASSSWTQTTDTQYF
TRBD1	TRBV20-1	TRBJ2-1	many	TGCAGTGCTAAAGACAGGGGACATGAGCAGTTCTTC	CSAKDRGHEQFF
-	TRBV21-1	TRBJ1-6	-	TGTGCCAGCAGCAAAGACCTGACCGGGACGGCCCATGTAGCCCTCCACTTT	CASSKDLTGTAHVALHF
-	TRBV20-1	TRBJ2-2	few	TGCAGTGCTAGAGGGACACCCAACACCGGGGAGCTGTTTTTT	CSARGTPNTGELFF
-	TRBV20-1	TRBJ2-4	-	TGCAGTGCTAGACCCGGGACTTGGGGAGACATTCAGTACTTC	CSARPGTWGDIQYF
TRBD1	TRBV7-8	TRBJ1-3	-	TGTGCCAGCAGCCCCATTGGACAGGGGGGATTTGGAAACACCATATATTTT	CASSPIGQGGFGNTIYF
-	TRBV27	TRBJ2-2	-	TGTGCCAGCAGTTTATCGCTCGGACGGGCCGGGGAGCTGTTTTTT	CASSLSLGRAGELFF
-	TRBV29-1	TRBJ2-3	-	TGCAGCGTGGAGGACGGGGCAGATACGCAGTATTTT	CSVEDGADTQYF
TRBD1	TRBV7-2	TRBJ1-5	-	TGTGCCAGCAGCTTTGGACAGGGGAGGCCCCAGCATTTT	CASSFGQGRPQHF
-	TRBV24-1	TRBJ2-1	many	TGTGCCACCTCCGAGGGGTTGCGTAGTGAGCAGTTCTTC	CATSEGLRSEQFF
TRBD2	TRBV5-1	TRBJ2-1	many	TGCGCCAGCAGCTTGGGACTAGCGGGATTCAATGAGCAGTTCTTC	CASSLGLAGFNEQFF
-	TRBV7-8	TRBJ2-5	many	TGTGCCAGCAGCTTAGACTGGGAAGAGACCCAGTACTTC	CASSLDWEETQYF
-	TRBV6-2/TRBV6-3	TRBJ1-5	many	TGTGCCAGCAGTTACGATCGGGGCCAGCCCCAGCATTTT	CASSYDRGQPQHF
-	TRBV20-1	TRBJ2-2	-	TGCAGTGCTGACGCCGGCCCGAACACCGGGGAGCTGTTTTTT	CSADAGPNTGELFF
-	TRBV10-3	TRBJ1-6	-	TGTGCCATCAGTGGTACCGGGGGGAATTCACCCCTCCACTTT	CAISGTGGNSPLHF
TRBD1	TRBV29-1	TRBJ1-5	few	TGCAGCGTTTCGGGACAGGGCAATCAGCCCCAGCATTTT	CSVSGQGNQPQHF
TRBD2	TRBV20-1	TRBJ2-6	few	TGCAGTGCTAGAGATCAGCGGGGGGGGTTCGCTGGGGCCAACGTCCTGACTTTC	CSARDQRGGFAGANVLTF
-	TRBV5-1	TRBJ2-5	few	TGCGCCAGCAGCTTCCGGGCCCGGAGTCAAGGGACCCAGTACTTC	CASSFRARSQGTQYF
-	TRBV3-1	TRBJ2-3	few	TGTGCCAGCAGCCAAGATCCAACAGCCCGACCTAGCACAGATACGCAGTATTTT	CASSQDPTARPSTDTQYF
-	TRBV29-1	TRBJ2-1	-	TGCAGCGTTCGGCCCAGAGGAGGGGGTTACAATGAGCAGTTCTTC	CSVRPRGGGYNEQFF
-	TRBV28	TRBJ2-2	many	TGTGCCAGCGGGCGACTGGCGAACACCGGGGAGCTGTTTTTT	CASGRLANTGELFF
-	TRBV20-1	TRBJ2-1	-	TGCAGTGCCCTGGGGGGGGGGCGCAGTGAGCAGTTCTTC	CSALGGGRSEQFF
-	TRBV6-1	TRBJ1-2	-	TGTGCCAGCAGTGTTCAGGGCCACTATGGCTACACCTTC	CASSVQGHYGYTF
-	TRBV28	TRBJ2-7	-	TGTGCCAGCAGAGAGCAGGGCCACGAGCAGTACTTC	CASREQGHEQYF
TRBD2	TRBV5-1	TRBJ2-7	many	TGCGCCAGCAGCTTAAGGACTAGCGGGAGCTACACCTACGAGCAGTACTTC	CASSLRTSGSYTYEQYF
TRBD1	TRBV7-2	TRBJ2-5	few	TGTGCCAGCAGCTTGGCCGGGACAGGGTACCCAGAGACCCAGTACTTC	CASSLAGTGYPETQYF
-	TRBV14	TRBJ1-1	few	TGTGCCAGCAGCCATTTTAACAAGAACACTGAAGCTTTCTTT	CASSHFNKNTEAFF
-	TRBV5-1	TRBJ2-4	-	TGCGCCAGCAGCTTGGCTGCAGGGCTAGCCAAAAACATTCAGTACTTC	CASSLAAGLAKNIQYF
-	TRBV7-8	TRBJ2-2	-	TGTGCCAGCAACAAGAACATCGCCGGGGAGCTGTTTTTT	CASNKNIAGELFF
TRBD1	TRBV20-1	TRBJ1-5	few	TGCAGTGCTAGAGATGTGACAGGGGCTAATCAGCCCCAGCATTTT	CSARDVTGANQPQHF
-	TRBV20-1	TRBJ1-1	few	TGCAGTGCTAGGATTCAAGGGCTGGGAACTGAAGCTTTCTTT	CSARIQGLGTEAFF
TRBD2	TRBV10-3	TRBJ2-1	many	TGTGCCATCAGTTGGACTAGCGGGAGAGGTGTCTCCTACAATGAGCAGTTCTTC	CAISWTSGRGVSYNEQFF
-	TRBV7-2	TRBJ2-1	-	TGTGCCAGCAGCTTAGCGCAGGGCACTGAGCAGTTCTTC	CASSLAQGTEQFF
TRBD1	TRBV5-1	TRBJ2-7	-	TGCGCCAGCAGCTTCAGACAGGGGGCGCCGTCCGAGCAGTACTTC	CASSFRQGAPSEQYF
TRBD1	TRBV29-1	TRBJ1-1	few	TGCAGCGTTGAAGCTCTTCAAACGACAGGGTTAACTGGTGTAGCTTTCTTT	CSVEALQTTGLTGVAFF
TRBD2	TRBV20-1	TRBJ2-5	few	TGCAGTGCCAACATCTTAGCGGGATCGGGAGAGACCCAGTACTTC	CSANILAGSGETQYF
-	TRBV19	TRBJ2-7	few	TGTGCCAGTACCGCCCCTAGATCCGAGCAGTACTTC	CASTAPRSEQYF
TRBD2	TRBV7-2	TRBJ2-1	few	TGTGCCAGCAGCTTCCGACTAGCGGGATTGATAAATGAGCAGTTCTTC	CASSFRLAGLINEQFF
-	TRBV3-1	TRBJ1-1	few	TGTGCCAGCAAGGGGGAAGCTTTCTTT	CASKGEAFF
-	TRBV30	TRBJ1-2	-	TGTGCCTGGAGTGTACAGGGATATGGCTACACCTTC	CAWSVQGYGYTF
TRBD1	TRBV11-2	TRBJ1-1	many	TGTGCCAGCAGCGTGACAGGGGTCGGCACTGAAGCTTTCTTT	CASSVTGVGTEAFF
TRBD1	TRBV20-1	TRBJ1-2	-	TGCAGTGCAGAGACAGGGAATGGCTACACCTTC	CSAETGNGYTF
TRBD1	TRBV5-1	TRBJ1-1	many	TGCGCCAGCAGCTGGATGGGACAGGGCCCAGCTGAAGCTTTCTTT	CASSWMGQGPAEAFF
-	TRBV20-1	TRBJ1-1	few	TGCAGTGCTAGTGGAAGGGCAGACACTGAAGCTTTCTTT	CSASGRADTEAFF
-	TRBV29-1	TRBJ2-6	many	TGCAGCGTTTCACAGGGTGCTGGGGCCAACGTCCTGACTTTC	CSVSQGAGANVLTF
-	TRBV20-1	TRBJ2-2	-	TGCAGTGCCTCCAGGCGCGGCAGGATGACCGGGGAGCTGTTTTTT	CSASRRGRMTGELFF
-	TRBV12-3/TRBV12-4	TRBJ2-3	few	TGTGCCAGCAGTTTTAGGACGGGGGCCCCCCGGGAGGCGCAGTATTTT	CASSFRTGAPREAQYF